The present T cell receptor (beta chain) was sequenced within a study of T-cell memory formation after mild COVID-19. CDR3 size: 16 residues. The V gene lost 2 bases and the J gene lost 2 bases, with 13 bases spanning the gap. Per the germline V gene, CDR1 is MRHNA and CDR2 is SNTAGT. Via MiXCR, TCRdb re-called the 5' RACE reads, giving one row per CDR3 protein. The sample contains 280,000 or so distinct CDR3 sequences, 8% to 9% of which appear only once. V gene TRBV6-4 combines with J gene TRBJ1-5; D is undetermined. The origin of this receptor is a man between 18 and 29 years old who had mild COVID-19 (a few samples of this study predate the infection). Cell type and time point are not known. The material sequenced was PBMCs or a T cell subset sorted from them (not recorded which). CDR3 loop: CASSDPITYGNQPQHF. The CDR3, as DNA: TGTGCCAGCAGTGACCCGATTACTTACGGCAATCAGCCCCAGCATTTT.